The 28 T cell receptor beta chains given below trace back to one sample, sequenced in a study of Tregs in tolerant kidney transplant recipients. The protocol was immunoSEQ multiplex PCR, while the TCRdb copy is restricted to in-frame clones and leaves out a portion. The sample includes approximately 98,000 clones, nearly 90% of them seen just once. The specimen comprised CD4+ T cells from blood, sampled before the transplant. These receptors all come from a human donor who received a combined kidney and bone marrow transplant.

The chain employs TRBV2 and TRBJ1-5, with 7 bases aligning to TRBD1. J was trimmed by 2 bases and V by 6 bases; bases with no gene match: 10. From germline, CDR1 is SNHLY and CDR2 FYNNEI. The CDR3 contains 16 residues. Here the CDR3 reads CASSVLTGLGNQPQHF. In nucleotides, the CDR3 is TGTGCCAGCAGCGTCTTGACAGGGCTGGGCAATCAGCCCCAGCATTTT.

The V call is TRBV30, the J call TRBJ1-4, with D possibly being TRBD1 (6 bases). Germline lookup yields CDR1 GTSNPN and CDR2 SVGIG (reference sequence). Trimming took off 1 base at V and 14 bases at J, with 17 bases between the two ends. The CDR3 loop spans 13 amino acids. CDR3 in DNA: TGTGCCTGGAGTGAACAGGGAGTTGGCGGGCTGTTTTTT. Translation gives CAWSEQGVGGLFF.

This chain links TRBV6-5 with TRBJ1-5; TRBD1 aligns across 7 bases. The CDR3 sequence is 14 residues long. Germline V gene data show CDR1 as MNHEY and CDR2 as SVGAGI. V lost 5 bases and J lost 4; bases outside the gene matches: 5. The CDR3 DNA is TGTGCCAGCAGTCGGACAGGTCCGAATCAGCCCCAGCATTTT. Translation: CASSRTGPNQPQHF.

The chain employs TRBV7-2 and TRBJ2-7; perhaps TRBD2 as D (6 bases). CDR3 length equals 14 residues. The germline CDR1 and CDR2 sequences are SGHTA and FQGNSA. The V gene lost 8 bases and the J gene lost 5 bases, with 19 bases spanning the gap. This CDR3 reads CASRDGGARNEQYF. The CDR3 bases are TGTGCCAGCCGAGACGGAGGGGCAAGAAACGAGCAGTACTTC.

This clone was picked up one time. This sequence joins TRBV18 and TRBJ1-2, with TRBD1 as a possible D gene (5 bases). With 5 bases removed from V and 8 bases from J, the gap between germline ends came to 27 bases. The germline V gene encodes CDR1 KGHSH and CDR2 LQKENI. The length of the CDR3 is 17 residues. The CDR3 loop reads CASSNYPPDGGYTGYTF. The DNA for the CDR3 is TGTGCCAGCTCAAACTACCCGCCAGACGGGGGTTATACCGGCTACACCTTC.

J is TRBJ2-7 and V is TRBV19, with 11 positions matching TRBD1. CDR3 length: 15 amino acids. In germline, CDR1 is LNHDA, CDR2 SQIVND (reference sequence). V lost 1 base to trimming and J lost 4 bases; unmatched junction nucleotides: 3. CDR3 sequence reads: CASSIAGTGGYEQYF. The CDR3 bases are TGTGCCAGTAGTATAGCCGGGACAGGGGGTTACGAGCAGTACTTC.

In the case of this clone: A read error may account for a junction end that differs from germline. The chain joins TRBV27 to TRBJ1-2, with 8 bases matching TRBD1. Germline loops: CDR1 MNHEY, CDR2 SMNVEV (reference sequence). The CDR3 has 12 residues. CDR3 in amino acids: CATSTGGYGYTF. DNA of the CDR3: TGTGCCACCAGTACAGGGGGCTATGGCTACACCTTC.

J is TRBJ2-2 and V is TRBV4-1; D not certain. Germline V lookup: CDR1 MGHRA, CDR2 YSYEKL. The CDR3 is 15 residues long. Trimming shortened V by 0 bases and J by 6 bases, and 11 bases separated the two germline ends. The CDR3 nucleotides are TGCGCCAGCAGCCAAGATTGGAGCAGCGCCGGGGAGCTGTTTTTT. Translating it yields CASSQDWSSAGELFF.

V is TRBV1 and J is TRBJ2-7; the D call in the table, TRBD2, was not verified against the DNA. TRBV1 is a pseudogene segment. This CDR3 region has 18 residues. Written as DNA, the CDR3 is TGCACCAGCAGCCAAGATGTGACTAGCGGGATCTGGCGGTACGAGCAGTACTTC. It translates to CTSSQDVTSGIWRYEQYF.

This chain uses TRBV5-1 with TRBJ2-5; D uncertain. The germline V and J ends were trimmed by 4 bases and 5 bases, with 15 bases remaining between them. CDR1 is SGHRS, CDR2 YFSETQ, per germline. CDR3 size: 14 residues. CDR3 bases: TGCGCCAGCAGCATTTCTGGTGTTCGGGAGACCCAGTACTTC. Its translation is CASSISGVRETQYF. Based on the CDR3 plus reference TRBV5-1 and TRBJ2-5, the full variable domain is KAGVTQTPRYLIKTRGQQVTLSCSPISGHRSVSWYQQTPGQGLQFLFEYFSETQRNKGNFPGRFSGRQFSNSRSEMNVSTLELGDSALYLCASSISGVRETQYFGPGTRLLVL.

This clone showed up just once. The CDR3 is CASSSWLAGEEEETQYF. The DNA of the CDR3 is TGTGCCAGCAGCTCCTGGTTAGCGGGAGAGGAGGAAGAGACCCAGTACTTC. The gene calls are TRBV7-9 and TRBJ2-5, with TRBD2 identical over 9 bases. Germline values: CDR1 SEHNR, CDR2 FQNEAQ (reference sequence). V shed 4 bases and J 3 bases; nucleotides not matched to a gene: 12. The CDR3 is 17 residues long.

The chain recombines TRBV5-1 with TRBJ2-5, with D possibly matching TRBD2 (6 bases). V gave up 1 base and J gave up 10 bases, with 26 bases separating them. The length of the CDR3 is 17 residues. Germline-derived CDR1 and CDR2 are SGHRS and YFSETQ. CDR3 sequence (DNA): TGCGCCAGCAGCTTGAATGCCCCCGGGACCGACGGGAGTGGCCAGTACTTC. The encoded protein is CASSLNAPGTDGSGQYF.

The chain carries TRBV29-1 and TRBJ2-5, with 8 bases fitting TRBD1. Germline V lookup: CDR1 SQVTM, CDR2 ANQGSEA. This CDR3 comprises 13 residues. After removal of 6 bases from V and 4 bases from J, the junction contained 7 bases not matched to a gene. The CDR3 spells CSVIRGRGETQYF. For the CDR3, the DNA is TGCAGCGTGATCAGGGGGCGAGGAGAGACCCAGTACTTC.

The chain links TRBV27 to TRBJ2-2; D is perhaps TRBD1 (6 bases). Germline values: CDR1 MNHEY, CDR2 SMNVEV (reference sequence). The CDR3 is 14 amino acids. Trimming left V 6 bases short and J 4 bases short, with 12 bases between. The CDR3 nucleotides read TGTGCCAGCAGCACGACAGGTTTCACCGGGGAGCTGTTTTTT. Encoded protein: CASSTTGFTGELFF.

The gene calls are TRBV7-2 and TRBJ2-3; possible D gene TRBD2, 5 bases. Trimming left V 2 bases short and J 5 bases short, with 14 bases between. The CDR3 extends over 15 amino acids. Per germline, CDR1 SGHTA and CDR2 FQGNSA. The CDR3 is CASSLFAGQGDTQYF. The CDR3, as DNA: TGTGCCAGCAGCTTATTTGCGGGCCAAGGAGATACGCAGTATTTT.

The chain has TRBV11-3 and TRBJ2-7; 8 nucleotides line up with TRBD1. This CDR3 comprises 14 residues. V shed 5 bases, J shed 4 bases, and the junction held 7 bases outside the gene matches. Germline V gives CDR1 SGHNT, CDR2 YENEEA. The CDR3 reads CASSARTGFYEQYF. The CDR3 nucleotides read TGTGCCAGCAGCGCCCGGACAGGGTTTTACGAGCAGTACTTC.

The CDR3 nucleotides read TGTGCCAGTAGTACAGACAGGGAGGCGCAGTATTTT. This sequence encodes CASSTDREAQYF. The rearrangement uses TRBV19 and TRBJ2-3; possibly TRBD1 for D (7 bases). The germline gives CDR1 LNHDA, CDR2 SQIVND (reference sequence). The germline V and J ends were trimmed by 4 bases and 10 bases, with 12 bases remaining between them. The CDR3 runs 12 residues.

V and J are TRBV5-1 and TRBJ2-7, with TRBD1 identical over 7 bases. Germline V gives CDR1 SGHRS, CDR2 YFSETQ. The CDR3 sequence is 15 residues long. Trimming removed 0 bases from V and 0 bases from J; junction bases left unmatched: 3. CDR3 sequence reads: CASSLGGQSSYEQYF. The CDR3 nucleotides read TGCGCCAGCAGCTTGGGGGGACAGAGCTCCTACGAGCAGTACTTC.

On this clone itself: Other DNA sequences in the same sample also yield this CDR3. The chain recombines TRBV2 with TRBJ1-1; weak D call: TRBD1 (6 bases). The CDR3 covers 13 residues. Germline V CDR1 and CDR2: SNHLY, FYNNEI. Deletions cut 9 bases from V and 0 bases from J, with 11 bases between. The chain's CDR3 is CASKGQMNTEAFF. DNA of the CDR3: TGTGCCAGTAAGGGACAAATGAACACTGAAGCTTTCTTT. Filled out from reference TRBV2 and TRBJ1-1, the complete variable domain reads EPEVTQTPSHQVTQMGQEVILRCVPISNHLYFYWYRQILGQKVEFLVSFYNNEISEKSEIFDDQFSVERPDGSNFTLKIRSTKLEDSAMYFCASKGQMNTEAFFGQGTRLTVV.

The gene calls are TRBV5-1 and TRBJ1-2; 7 bases map to TRBD1. J lost 2 bases, V lost 3 bases, and 4 bases had no gene match. The germline gives CDR1 SGHRS, CDR2 YFSETQ. The CDR3 is made up of 14 amino acids. The CDR3 nucleotides read TGCGCCAGCAGCTCGGGACAGACCAACTATGGCTACACCTTC. This translates into CASSSGQTNYGYTF. The full variable domain, completed using reference TRBV5-1 and TRBJ1-2, is KAGVTQTPRYLIKTRGQQVTLSCSPISGHRSVSWYQQTPGQGLQFLFEYFSETQRNKGNFPGRFSGRQFSNSRSEMNVSTLELGDSALYLCASSSGQTNYGYTFGSGTRLTVV.

This chain joins TRBV2 and TRBJ2-2; D is ambiguous. CDR1 is SNHLY, CDR2 FYNNEI, per germline. This CDR3 spans 15 amino acids. V lost 5 bases to trimming and J lost 1 base, with 11 bases between them. The CDR3 sequence: CASSLSRQNTGELFF. DNA of the CDR3: TGTGCCAGCAGTCTAAGCAGGCAGAACACCGGGGAGCTGTTTTTT.

J is TRBJ1-2 and V is TRBV6-5, with TRBD1 matching 7 bases. CDR1 is MNHEY, CDR2 SVGAGI, per germline. The CDR3 runs to 14 residues. V gave up 7 bases and J gave up 5 bases; unmatched junction bases: 10. The CDR3 nucleotides are TGTGCCAGCACTTCGGCAGGGGGAGCATATGGCTACACCTTC. This codes for CASTSAGGAYGYTF.

The chain employs TRBV7-9 and TRBJ2-1; D is perhaps TRBD1 (6 bases). Trimming took off 0 bases at V and 5 bases at J, with 14 bases between the two ends. This CDR3 has 16 amino acids. From germline, CDR1 is SEHNR and CDR2 FQNEAQ (reference sequence). The DNA of the CDR3 is TGTGCCAGCAGCTTAGCGCTGGACAGTTTTGACAATGAGCAGTTCTTC. It translates to CASSLALDSFDNEQFF.

This clone came up a few times. This chain joins TRBV5-6 and TRBJ2-3; tentatively, D is TRBD1 (6 bases). Germline V gene sequence: CDR1 SGHDT, CDR2 YYEEEE. The CDR3 consists of 14 residues. The V gene lost 4 bases and the J gene lost 5 bases, with 14 bases spanning the gap. DNA of the CDR3: TGTGCCAGCAGCCGACGGACAGTCGGAGATACGCAGTATTTT. Translating it yields CASSRRTVGDTQYF.

This rearrangement joins TRBV19 to TRBJ1-5; the D gene is possibly TRBD1 (6 bases). Between the trimmed V and J ends, which lost 7 bases and 0 bases, there was a span of 13 bases. This CDR3 has 15 amino acids. The germline V gene encodes CDR1 LNHDA and CDR2 SQIVND (reference sequence). CDR3 region: CASTPGTPSNQPQHF. DNA of the CDR3: TGTGCCAGTACCCCCGGGACACCTAGCAATCAGCCCCAGCATTTT.

The chain links TRBV5-1 to TRBJ2-5; D is unresolved. V was clipped by 1 base and J by 1 base, with 8 bases between them. This CDR3 region has 14 residues. Per the germline V gene, CDR1 is SGHRS and CDR2 is YFSETQ. In nucleotides, the CDR3 is TGCGCCAGCAGCTTGTTACTTATCCAAGAGACCCAGTACTTC. It specifies CASSLLLIQETQYF.

This sequence joins TRBV30 and TRBJ2-2; a possible D gene is TRBD1 (5 bases). Germline CDR1 is GTSNPN and CDR2 is SVGIG (reference sequence). Trimming took off 8 bases at V and 2 bases at J, with 12 bases between the two ends. The CDR3 loop spans 13 amino acids. The CDR3 loop reads CALPDSNTGELFF. CDR3 sequence (DNA): TGTGCCCTGCCCGACAGTAACACCGGGGAGCTGTTTTTT.

The rearrangement links TRBV2 to TRBJ2-3, with TRBD1 matching 7 bases. Germline CDR1 SNHLY, CDR2 FYNNEI. The CDR3 is 13 residues long. V lost 1 base, J lost 8 bases, and 3 bases stayed unmatched. This CDR3 reads CASSEETGATQYF. In nucleotides, the CDR3 is TGTGCCAGCAGTGAAGAAACAGGGGCTACGCAGTATTTT.